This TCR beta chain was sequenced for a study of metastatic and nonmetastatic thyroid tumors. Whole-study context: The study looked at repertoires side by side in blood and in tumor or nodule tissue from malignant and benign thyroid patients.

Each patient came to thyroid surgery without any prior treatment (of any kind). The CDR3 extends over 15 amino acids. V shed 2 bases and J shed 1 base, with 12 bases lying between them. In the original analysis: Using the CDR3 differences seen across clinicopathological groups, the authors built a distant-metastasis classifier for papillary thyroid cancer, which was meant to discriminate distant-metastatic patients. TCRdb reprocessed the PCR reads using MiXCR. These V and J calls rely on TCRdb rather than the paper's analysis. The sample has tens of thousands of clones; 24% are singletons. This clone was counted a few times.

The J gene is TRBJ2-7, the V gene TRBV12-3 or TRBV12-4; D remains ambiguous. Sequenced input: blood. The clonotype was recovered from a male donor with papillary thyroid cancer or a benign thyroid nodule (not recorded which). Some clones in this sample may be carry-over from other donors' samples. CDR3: CASSLFGPASYEQYF. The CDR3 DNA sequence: TGTGCCAGCAGTTTATTTGGGCCAGCGTCCTACGAGCAGTACTTC.